A single sample gave rise to the 5 T cell receptor beta chains below, sequenced in a study of blood T cell repertoires in COVID-19. Produced via immunoSEQ multiplex PCR; TCRdb's table is partial and in-frame only. The sample has some 30,000 clones; 92% are singletons. The specimen was peripheral blood. The receptors derive from a man aged 50-59 years with active COVID-19.

V and J are TRBV19 and TRBJ1-4; D perhaps matches TRBD1 (5 bases). Germline V gives CDR1 LNHDA, CDR2 SQIVND (reference sequence). This CDR3 has 14 residues. The V and J ends lost 2 bases and 3 bases respectively, with 7 bases between them. The chain's CDR3 is CASSIWGANEKLFF. The CDR3 nucleotides are TGTGCCAGTAGTATATGGGGCGCTAATGAAAAACTGTTTTTT.

This chain uses TRBV12-5 with TRBJ2-5, with 7 bases matching TRBD2. CDR3 length: 16 residues. Germline lookup yields CDR1 LGHNT and CDR2 FRNRAP. The junction had 13 bases not matched to a gene; V was cut back by 6 bases and J by 3 bases. In DNA form, the CDR3 reads TGTGCTAGTGGCCCCAAGGGTAGCGGGCGTAAAGAGACCCAGTACTTC. It translates to CASGPKGSGRKETQYF. The full variable domain, in which reference TRBV12-5 and TRBJ2-5 provide the parts outside the CDR3, is DARVTQTPRHKVTEMGQEVTMRCQPILGHNTVFWYRQTMMQGLELLAYFRNRAPLDDSGMPKDRFSAEMPDATLATLKIQPSEPRDSAVYFCASGPKGSGRKETQYFGPGTRLLVL.

The chain carries TRBV5-4 and TRBJ1-2; D is unresolved. CDR1 is SGHNT, CDR2 YYREEE, per germline (reference sequence). This CDR3 has 14 amino acids. The germline V and J ends were trimmed by 1 base and 6 bases, with 13 bases remaining between them. DNA for the CDR3: TGTGCCAGCAGCTTGCTTTTGTTGGGAGATGGCTACACCTTC. Encoded protein: CASSLLLLGDGYTF.

The CDR3 coding sequence is TGTGCCAGTAGTATAGACCTAGGGACAGGGGGCATGAACATTCAGTACTTC. Protein sequence: CASSIDLGTGGMNIQYF. This chain links TRBV19 with TRBJ2-4; TRBD1 matches at 12 bases. This CDR3 region has 17 residues. Germline loops: CDR1 LNHDA, CDR2 SQIVND (reference sequence). With V trimmed by 0 bases and J by 7 bases, 7 bases remained unmatched.

The rearrangement links TRBV11-3 to TRBJ2-1; 9 bases match TRBD1. The V gene's germline CDR1 is SGHNT and CDR2 YENEEA. The length of the CDR3 is 20 residues. V was clipped by 5 bases and J by 4 bases; unmatched bases: 21. CDR3 DNA sequence: TGTGCCAGCAGCCAGAGGGGGACAGGGAAGTCCGGAGACTCTTACAATGAGCAGTTCTTC. This sequence encodes CASSQRGTGKSGDSYNEQFF.